This T cell receptor (beta chain) was profiled in a study of shared clonotypes between healthy human individuals. Naive-designated CD8 cells lacked CD45RO, were positively enriched for CCR7, and omitted terminally differentiated effector memory CD45RA+ cells. TCRdb's table, derived via immunoSEQ multiplex PCR, lists solely in-frame clones and lacks some. The sample contains around 2,000,000 clones, just under 95% of which appear only once. The CDR3 has 13 amino acids. Germline CDR1 reads SGDLS; CDR2 reads YYNGEE. Deletions cut 0 bases from V and 8 bases from J, with 9 bases between. On this clone itself: Its antigen is undetermined.

Study-wide results and limits: Though the depth was large, rarefaction showed that sorted-subset sequencing was incomplete.

The sequenced sample consisted of naive CD8+ T cells sorted from blood. V is TRBV9 and J is TRBJ2-1; maybe TRBD1 (6 bases). The sequence derives from a man aged 18 to 30 in good health. Written as DNA, the CDR3 is TGTGCCAGCAGCGTAGTAGCAGGGGATGAGCAGTTCTTC. Translation gives CASSVVAGDEQFF. Filled out from reference TRBV9 and TRBJ2-1, the complete variable domain reads DSGVTQTPKHLITATGQRVTLRCSPRSGDLSVYWYQQSLDQGLQFLIQYYNGEERAKGNILERFSAQQFPDLHSELNLSSLELGDSALYFCASSVVAGDEQFFGPGTRLTVL.